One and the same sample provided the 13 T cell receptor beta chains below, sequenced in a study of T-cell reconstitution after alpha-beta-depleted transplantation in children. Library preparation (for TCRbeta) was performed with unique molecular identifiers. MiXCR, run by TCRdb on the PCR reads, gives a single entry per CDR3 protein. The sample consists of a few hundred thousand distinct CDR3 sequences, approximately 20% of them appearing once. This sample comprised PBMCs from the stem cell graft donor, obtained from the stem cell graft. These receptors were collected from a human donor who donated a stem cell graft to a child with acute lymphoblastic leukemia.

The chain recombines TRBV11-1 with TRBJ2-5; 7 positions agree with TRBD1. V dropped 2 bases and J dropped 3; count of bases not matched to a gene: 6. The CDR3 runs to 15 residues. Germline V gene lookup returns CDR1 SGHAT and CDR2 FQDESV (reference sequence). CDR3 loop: CASSLPGTVKETQYF. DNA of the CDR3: TGTGCCAGCAGCTTACCCGGGACAGTTAAAGAGACCCAGTACTTC.

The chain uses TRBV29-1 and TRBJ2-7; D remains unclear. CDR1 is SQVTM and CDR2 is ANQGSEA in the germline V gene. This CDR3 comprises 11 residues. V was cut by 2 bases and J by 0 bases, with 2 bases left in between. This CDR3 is CSVESSYEQYF. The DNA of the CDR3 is TGCAGCGTTGAATCCTCCTACGAGCAGTACTTC.

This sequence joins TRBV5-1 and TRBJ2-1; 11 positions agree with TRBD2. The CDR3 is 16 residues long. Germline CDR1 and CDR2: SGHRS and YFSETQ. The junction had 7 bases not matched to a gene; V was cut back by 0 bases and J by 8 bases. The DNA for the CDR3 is TGCGCCAGCAGCTTGGTGGGTCTAGCGGGAGGCTATGAGCAGTTCTTC. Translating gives CASSLVGLAGGYEQFF.

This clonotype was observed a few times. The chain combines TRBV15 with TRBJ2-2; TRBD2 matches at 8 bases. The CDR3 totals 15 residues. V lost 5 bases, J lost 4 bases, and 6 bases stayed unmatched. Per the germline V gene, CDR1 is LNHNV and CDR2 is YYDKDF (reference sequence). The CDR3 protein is CATSWTGGFTGELFF. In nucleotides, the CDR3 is TGTGCCACCAGCTGGACGGGGGGGTTCACCGGGGAGCTGTTTTTT. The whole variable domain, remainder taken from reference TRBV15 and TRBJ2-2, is DAMVIQNPRYQVTQFGKPVTLSCSQTLNHNVMYWYQQKSSQAPKLLFHYYDKDFNNEADTPDNFQSRRPNTSFCFLDIRSPGLGDTAMYLCATSWTGGFTGELFFGEGSRLTVL.

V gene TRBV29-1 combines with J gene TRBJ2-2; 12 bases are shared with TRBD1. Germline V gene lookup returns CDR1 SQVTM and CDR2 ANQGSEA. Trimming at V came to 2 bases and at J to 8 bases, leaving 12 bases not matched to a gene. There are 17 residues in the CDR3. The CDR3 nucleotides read TGCAGCGTTGAATGGGGCCAGGGACAGGGGGCTATGGGGGAGCTGTTTTTT. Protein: CSVEWGQGQGAMGELFF.

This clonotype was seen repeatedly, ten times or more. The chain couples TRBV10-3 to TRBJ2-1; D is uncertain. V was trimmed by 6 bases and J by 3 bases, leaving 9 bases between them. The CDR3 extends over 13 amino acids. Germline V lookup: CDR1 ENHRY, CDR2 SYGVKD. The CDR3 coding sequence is TGTGCCATCAGAATCCTAGGCTACAATGAGCAGTTCTTC. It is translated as CAIRILGYNEQFF.

The CDR3 coding sequence is TGCGCCAGCAGCCGGCCGGGGGGATACACTGAAGCTTTCTTT. Its translation: CASSRPGGYTEAFF. This chain links TRBV5-1 with TRBJ1-1; the D gene is possibly TRBD1 (5 bases). This CDR3 is 14 amino acids long. Germline V gives CDR1 SGHRS, CDR2 YFSETQ. V was clipped by 4 bases and J by 3 bases, with 13 bases between them.

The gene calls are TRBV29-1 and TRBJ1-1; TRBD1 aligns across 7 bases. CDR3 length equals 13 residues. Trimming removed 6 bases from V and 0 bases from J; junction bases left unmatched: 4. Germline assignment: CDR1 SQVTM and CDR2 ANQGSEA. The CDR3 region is CSVATGLNTEAFF. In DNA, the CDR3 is TGCAGCGTAGCGACAGGGTTGAACACTGAAGCTTTCTTT.

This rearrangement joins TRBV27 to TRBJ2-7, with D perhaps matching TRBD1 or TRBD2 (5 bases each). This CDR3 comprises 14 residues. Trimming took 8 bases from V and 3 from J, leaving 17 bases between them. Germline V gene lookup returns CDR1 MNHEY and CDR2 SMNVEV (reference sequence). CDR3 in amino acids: CASSLTGPYYEQYF. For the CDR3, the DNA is TGTGCCAGCTCCCTAACGGGGCCCTACTACGAGCAGTACTTC.

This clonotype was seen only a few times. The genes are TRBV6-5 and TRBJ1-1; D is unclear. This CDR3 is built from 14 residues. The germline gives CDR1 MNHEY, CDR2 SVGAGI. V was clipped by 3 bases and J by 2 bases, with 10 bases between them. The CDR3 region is CASSYGQLNTEAFF. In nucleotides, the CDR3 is TGTGCCAGCAGTTATGGTCAGCTTAACACTGAAGCTTTCTTT.

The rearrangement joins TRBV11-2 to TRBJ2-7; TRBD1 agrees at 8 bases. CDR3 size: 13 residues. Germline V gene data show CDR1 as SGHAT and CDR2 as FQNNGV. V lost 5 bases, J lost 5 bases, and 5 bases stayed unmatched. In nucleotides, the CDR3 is TGTGCCAGCAGCGGACAGGGTTTCAACGAGCAGTACTTC. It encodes CASSGQGFNEQYF.

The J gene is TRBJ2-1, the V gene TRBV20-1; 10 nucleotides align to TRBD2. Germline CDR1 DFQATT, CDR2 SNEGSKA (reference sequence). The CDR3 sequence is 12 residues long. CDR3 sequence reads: CSLAGVYNEQFF. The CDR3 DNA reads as TGCAGCCTAGCGGGAGTTTACAATGAGCAGTTCTTC.

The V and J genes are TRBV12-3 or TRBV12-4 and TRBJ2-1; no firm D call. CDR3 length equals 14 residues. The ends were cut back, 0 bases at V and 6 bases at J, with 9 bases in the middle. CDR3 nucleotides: TGTGCCAGCAGTTTAGCCCCAGGCTTCAATGAGCAGTTCTTC. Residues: CASSLAPGFNEQFF.